One and the same sample provided the 16 T cell receptor beta chains below, sequenced in a study of CD8 T cells in Susac syndrome. When the RNA was reverse transcribed, random hexamers were used with an input of about 0.5 to 1 ug. TCRdb re-analysed the immunoSEQ multiplex PCR reads in MiXCR, keeping a single row per CDR3 protein. The data contain about 250,000 distinct CDR3 sequences, roughly 93% of them singletons. Input material: CD4+ T cells from PBMCs. The receptors originated from a human donor with multiple sclerosis.

The J gene is TRBJ2-7, the V gene TRBV18; 7 positions match TRBD2. V trimming: 3 bases; J trimming: 6 bases; junction bases outside the gene matches: 5. This CDR3 spans 13 amino acids. Per the germline V gene, CDR1 is KGHSH and CDR2 is LQKENI. The CDR3 loop is CASSPLGGGEQYF. The CDR3, as DNA: TGTGCCAGCTCACCCCTCGGCGGGGGCGAGCAGTACTTC.

The V gene is TRBV6-5, the J gene TRBJ2-1; D may be TRBD1 or TRBD2 (5 bases each). The germline CDR1 and CDR2 sequences are MNHEY and SVGAGI. CDR3 size: 15 residues. Between the trimmed V and J ends, which lost 6 bases and 5 bases, there was a span of 17 bases. The CDR3 bases are TGTGCCAGCAGACCCCTCGGGACGCACCACAATGAGCAGTTCTTC. Protein: CASRPLGTHHNEQFF.

The chain couples TRBV5-4 to TRBJ2-7, with unresolved D. The CDR3 contains 14 residues. Trimming left V 5 bases short and J 3 bases short, with 15 bases between. CDR1 is SGHNT and CDR2 is YYREEE in the germline V gene (reference sequence). This CDR3 is CASSSDPTSYEQYF. CDR3 bases: TGTGCCAGCAGTTCTGACCCCACCAGCTACGAGCAGTACTTC.

This chain uses TRBV5-1 with TRBJ2-5; a weak D match, TRBD2 (6 bases). V lost 1 base, J lost 1 base, and 14 bases lay in between. CDR1 is SGHRS and CDR2 is YFSETQ in the germline V gene. There are 16 residues in the CDR3. CDR3 in amino acids: CASSLQGSGLQETQYF. CDR3 nucleotides: TGCGCCAGCAGCTTGCAGGGTAGCGGCCTCCAAGAGACCCAGTACTTC.

This chain uses TRBV20-1 with TRBJ2-4, with TRBD1 identical over 8 bases. The germline V gene has CDR1 DFQATT and CDR2 SNEGSKA (reference sequence). The ends lost 3 bases at V and 5 bases at J; junction bases unmatched: 3. The CDR3 extends over 13 amino acids. In DNA form, the CDR3 reads TGCAGTGCTAGGGGGGACAGGCAAAACATTCAGTACTTC. Translated: CSARGDRQNIQYF.

The chain is built from TRBV12-3 or TRBV12-4 and TRBJ2-5; TRBD2 might be the D (5 bases). V dropped 6 bases and J dropped 1 base, with 9 bases sitting between them. CDR3 length: 13 residues. The CDR3 loop reads CASSGLLQETQYF. The CDR3 DNA reads as TGTGCCAGCAGCGGACTCCTCCAAGAGACCCAGTACTTC.

This clonotype occurred a few times. V usage is TRBV12-3 or TRBV12-4 and J usage is TRBJ1-5; D is ambiguous. Trimming removed 6 bases at V and 0 bases at J, with 9 bases between. This CDR3 is 14 amino acids long. DNA of the CDR3: TGTGCCAGCAGCTCCACGGGTAGCAATCAGCCCCAGCATTTT. Translating gives CASSSTGSNQPQHF.

The chain couples TRBV5-1 to TRBJ2-4; D remains ambiguous. The CDR3 consists of 14 residues. Trimming left V 0 bases short and J 10 bases short, with 14 bases between. Germline lookup yields CDR1 SGHRS and CDR2 YFSETQ. CDR3 residues: CASSLASSSKIQYF. CDR3 coding DNA: TGCGCCAGCAGCTTGGCCAGCTCAAGTAAGATTCAGTACTTC.

The chain recombines TRBV29-1 with TRBJ2-7, with D perhaps TRBD1 (5 bases). CDR3 length: 13 residues. The V gene lost 7 bases and the J gene lost 5 bases, with 18 bases spanning the gap. Germline values: CDR1 SQVTM, CDR2 ANQGSEA. The CDR3: CSARWTPRHEQYF. CDR3 coding DNA: TGCAGCGCCCGGTGGACACCTCGGCACGAGCAGTACTTC.

The rearrangement joins TRBV29-1 to TRBJ2-5; perhaps TRBD1 as D (6 bases). This CDR3 is 14 amino acids long. V was clipped by 4 bases and J by 5 bases, with 17 bases between them. Germline assignment: CDR1 SQVTM and CDR2 ANQGSEA. The CDR3 loop reads CSVVTGLRRETQYF. The CDR3 coding sequence is TGCAGCGTTGTCACAGGGTTAAGGAGGGAGACCCAGTACTTC.

The genes are TRBV3-1 and TRBJ1-1; no reliable D call. The germline V and J ends were trimmed by 0 bases and 6 bases, with 8 bases remaining between them. The CDR3 runs 13 residues. The germline V gene encodes CDR1 LGHDT and CDR2 YNNKEL (reference sequence). CDR3 nucleotide sequence: TGTGCCAGCAGCCAAGAGGCTACTGCTGAAGCTTTCTTT. This sequence encodes CASSQEATAEAFF.

The CDR3 sequence is CASSLPGQGSYGYTF. DNA of the CDR3: TGTGCCAGCAGTTTACCGGGACAGGGAAGCTATGGCTACACCTTC. The genes are TRBV12-3 or TRBV12-4 and TRBJ1-2; TRBD1 matches 9 bases. This CDR3 region has 15 residues. The V gene end was trimmed by 2 bases and the J gene end by 4 bases; junction bases not matched to a gene: 5.

The chain joins TRBV2 to TRBJ1-1, with unresolved D. V gave up 8 bases and J gave up 1 base, with 11 bases separating them. This CDR3 is built from 13 residues. Germline CDR1 SNHLY, CDR2 FYNNEI. DNA for the CDR3: TGTGCCAGCGGAGTTAGCACGAACACTGAAGCTTTCTTT. Amino acids: CASGVSTNTEAFF.

In DNA, the CDR3 is TGTGCCAGCAGTGAAAGGGGACAAATTAATCAGCCCCAGCATTTT. It is translated as CASSERGQINQPQHF. This chain joins TRBV2 and TRBJ1-5; a possible D gene is TRBD1 (6 bases). The V gene lost 2 bases and the J gene lost 4 bases, with 12 bases spanning the gap. CDR3 length: 15 residues. Germline lookup yields CDR1 SNHLY and CDR2 FYNNEI.

The chain has TRBV7-3 and TRBJ2-2, with D possibly TRBD2 on 6 matching bases. Germline V CDR1 and CDR2: SGHTA, FQGTGA. With 1 base removed from V and 6 bases from J, the gap between germline ends came to 9 bases. This CDR3 has 14 amino acids. The CDR3 spells CASSLKSGAGELFF. In DNA, the CDR3 is TGTGCCAGCAGCTTAAAGTCGGGGGCCGGGGAGCTGTTTTTT.

The J gene is TRBJ2-7, the V gene TRBV2; D might be TRBD2 (5 bases). The CDR3 runs to 14 residues. With 7 bases removed from V and 3 bases from J, the gap between germline ends came to 16 bases. Germline CDR1 reads SNHLY; CDR2 reads FYNNEI. The CDR3: CASTLPSGFYEQYV. CDR3 DNA: TGTGCCAGCACTCTACCCTCGGGGTTCTACGAGCAGTACGTC.